Included here is one T cell receptor (beta chain) sequence, with context. This sample was taken from a study of blood T cell repertoires in COVID-19. Profiling relied on immunoSEQ multiplex PCR, and the TCRdb table lists in-frame clones only, not all of them. The data hold some 220,000 clones, with approximately 78% observed a single time. Recruited during active infection, patients (from Seattle) were subsequently followed longitudinally. This CDR3 contains 15 residues. The germline V and J ends were trimmed by 2 bases and 5 bases, with 13 bases remaining between them. The germline CDR1 and CDR2 sequences are SGHRS and YFSETQ.

The J gene is TRBJ1-4, the V gene TRBV5-1, with unresolved D. The source is a woman between 65 and 79 years old with COVID-19, enrolled during active disease. Sequenced sample: peripheral blood. The CDR3 nucleotides read TGCGCCAGCAGCTTAACGGGAGTCCCCAATGAAAAACTGTTTTTT. Translation: CASSLTGVPNEKLFF.